This TCR beta chain derives from a study of shared clonotypes between healthy human individuals. Naive CD4+ cells were CD45RA-selected; the remaining cells were memory. The deep-level immunoSEQ assay was used. The method was immunoSEQ multiplex PCR; TCRdb's version includes in-frame clones alone and lacks a portion of them. This table holds 600,000 to 700,000 clones, 73% found once. The germline V and J ends were trimmed by 5 bases and 8 bases, with 16 bases remaining between them. The CDR3 extends over 14 amino acids. Germline V gene sequence: CDR1 SGHVS, CDR2 FQNEAQ. Sequences were obtained from memory CD4+ T cells sorted from blood. Regarding subset: CD45RA-negative fraction. The chain is built from TRBV7-8 and TRBJ2-4; D is uncertain. The clonotype was recovered from a woman in her 30s in good health. CDR3 in DNA: TGTGCCAGCAGCGGAAGGTATTCCCCCGACATTCAGTACTTC. This sequence encodes CASSGRYSPDIQYF.